One T cell receptor (beta chain) is described in this entry. Antigen specificity is unknown. The CDR3 totals 14 residues. Germline V gene lookup returns CDR1 SQVTM and CDR2 ANQGSEA. With 5 bases clipped from V and 3 bases from J, the junction kept 3 bases outside the gene matches. The PCR made use of 60 Vbeta and 13 Jbeta primers. Only in-frame clones appear in the TCRdb table, and some are missing; sequencing was by immunoSEQ multiplex PCR. The repertoire holds some 190,000 clones, more than 80% seen once, with approximately 2.4% in the top ten. These data originate in a study of cytomegalovirus exposure and HLA in healthy donors. Findings and caveats of the study: There were some public TCRs occurring in many donors, but most TCR sequences were rare.

The chain employs TRBV29-1 and TRBJ2-2; 10 positions match TRBD1. The TCR originated in a male donor in good health and CMV-seronegative. The sample taken for sequencing was PBMCs. The CDR3 DNA follows: TGCAGCGTTTTCGGGACAGGGGACACCGGGGAGCTGTTTTTT. Its translation: CSVFGTGDTGELFF.